This is a list of T cell receptor beta chains from one sample in a study of blood T cell repertoires in COVID-19. Libraries were prepared by immunoSEQ multiplex PCR; TCRdb keeps only in-frame clonotypes and omits some of them. This table holds 200,000 to 250,000 clones, 84% found once. The sample comprised PBMCs or T cells enriched from blood (not recorded which). The receptors here all came from a man in his sixties who had recovered from COVID-19. Both conserved end residues are part of each CDR3. A D gene is named only where the DNA matches it firmly. The size entry is marked missing in some rows and otherwise reads once, few, many or a size class.

d_gene: TRBD2; v_gene: TRBV2; j_gene: TRBJ2-1; abundance: .; CDR3aa: CASSRIAGGVNEQFF; CDR3nt: TGTGCCAGCAGTCGTATAGCGGGGGGCGTCAATGAGCAGTTCTTC
d_gene: TRBD1; v_gene: TRBV2; j_gene: TRBJ2-1; abundance: few; CDR3aa: CASGQGSVTNEQFF; CDR3nt: TGTGCCAGCGGACAGGGATCGGTGACAAATGAGCAGTTCTTC
d_gene: .; v_gene: TRBV7-2; j_gene: TRBJ1-3; abundance: .; CDR3aa: CASSLEASGNTIYF; CDR3nt: TGTGCCAGCAGCTTGGAGGCCTCTGGAAACACCATATATTTT
d_gene: TRBD1; v_gene: TRBV7-2; j_gene: TRBJ1-5; abundance: .; CDR3aa: CASSLLGQGVYQPQHF; CDR3nt: TGTGCCAGCAGCTTACTCGGACAGGGTGTTTATCAGCCCCAGCATTTT
d_gene: TRBD1; v_gene: TRBV4-2; j_gene: TRBJ1-1; abundance: few; CDR3aa: CASLRQGALNTEAFF; CDR3nt: TGTGCCAGCCTTAGACAGGGGGCCCTGAACACTGAAGCTTTCTTT
d_gene: .; v_gene: TRBV7-8; j_gene: TRBJ1-1; abundance: .; CDR3aa: CASSRGRGYTEAFF; CDR3nt: TGTGCCAGCAGCCGCGGGAGGGGGTACACTGAAGCTTTCTTT
d_gene: .; v_gene: TRBV11-1; j_gene: TRBJ2-2; abundance: .; CDR3aa: CASSRLKGVDGELFF; CDR3nt: TGTGCCAGCAGCCGTCTGAAAGGGGTGGACGGGGAGCTGTTTTTT
d_gene: .; v_gene: TRBV28; j_gene: TRBJ1-2; abundance: .; CDR3aa: CASRYTGLGNYGYTF; CDR3nt: TGTGCCAGCAGATATACAGGGTTGGGTAACTATGGCTACACCTTC
d_gene: .; v_gene: TRBV6-1; j_gene: TRBJ1-2; abundance: .; CDR3aa: CASSERGISTISGYTF; CDR3nt: TGTGCCAGCAGTGAGCGGGGGATTTCAACTATTAGCGGCTACACCTTC
d_gene: TRBD2; v_gene: TRBV5-4; j_gene: TRBJ2-2; abundance: .; CDR3aa: CASSRGLAGENTGELFF; CDR3nt: TGTGCCAGCAGCCGGGGACTAGCGGGGGAAAACACCGGGGAGCTGTTTTTT
d_gene: TRBD1; v_gene: TRBV7-9; j_gene: TRBJ1-6; abundance: .; CDR3aa: CASSLTGEDSPLHF; CDR3nt: TGTGCCAGCAGCTTGACAGGGGAGGATTCACCCCTCCACTTT
d_gene: .; v_gene: TRBV27; j_gene: TRBJ1-4; abundance: .; CDR3aa: CASRSGAGEATNEKLFF; CDR3nt: TGTGCCAGCCGAAGCGGGGCAGGGGAAGCAACTAATGAAAAACTGTTTTTT
d_gene: TRBD2; v_gene: TRBV7-9; j_gene: TRBJ2-1; abundance: .; CDR3aa: CASSLVGGWLQFF; CDR3nt: TGTGCCAGCAGCTTAGTGGGAGGGTGGCTGCAGTTCTTC
d_gene: TRBD1; v_gene: TRBV19; j_gene: TRBJ1-5; abundance: .; CDR3aa: CASSTGTGSRSYQPQHF; CDR3nt: TGTGCCAGTAGTACCGGGACAGGATCCCGGTCGTATCAGCCCCAGCATTTT
d_gene: .; v_gene: TRBV7-9; j_gene: TRBJ2-7; abundance: .; CDR3aa: CASSLVAGLEQYF; CDR3nt: TGTGCCAGCAGCTTAGTCGCTGGGCTCGAGCAGTACTTC
d_gene: TRBD1; v_gene: TRBV7-9; j_gene: TRBJ2-7; abundance: .; CDR3aa: CASSGYRDRASYEQYF; CDR3nt: TGTGCCAGCAGCGGGTACCGGGACAGGGCATCCTACGAGCAGTACTTC
d_gene: TRBD1; v_gene: TRBV3-1/TRBV3-2; j_gene: TRBJ1-2; abundance: .; CDR3aa: CASSQGTGGRGYTF; CDR3nt: TGTGCCAGCAGCCAAGGGACAGGGGGGCGTGGCTACACCTTC
d_gene: TRBD2; v_gene: TRBV7-6; j_gene: TRBJ2-7; abundance: .; CDR3aa: CASSPGVGGGAPNEQYF; CDR3nt: TGTGCCAGCAGCCCGGGGGTCGGCGGGGGGGCTCCAAACGAGCAGTACTTC
d_gene: TRBD1; v_gene: TRBV25-1; j_gene: TRBJ2-5; abundance: .; CDR3aa: CASSNRDRYPPPKETQYF; CDR3nt: TGTGCCAGCAGCAACCGGGACAGGTACCCTCCGCCAAAAGAGACCCAGTACTTC
d_gene: .; v_gene: TRBV2; j_gene: TRBJ1-4; abundance: .; CDR3aa: CASERVFNEKLFF; CDR3nt: TGTGCCAGCGAGAGAGTTTTTAATGAAAAACTGTTTTTT
d_gene: .; v_gene: TRBV7-9; j_gene: TRBJ2-1; abundance: .; CDR3aa: CASSLDRDDEQFF; CDR3nt: TGTGCCAGCAGCTTAGACAGGGACGATGAGCAGTTCTTC
d_gene: .; v_gene: TRBV6-5; j_gene: TRBJ2-5; abundance: .; CDR3aa: CASKGQYQETQYF; CDR3nt: TGTGCCAGCAAAGGACAGTACCAAGAGACCCAGTACTTC
d_gene: TRBD2; v_gene: TRBV30; j_gene: TRBJ2-2; abundance: .; CDR3aa: CAWSPQRVSGAATGELFF; CDR3nt: TGTGCCTGGAGTCCCCAAAGAGTTAGCGGGGCGGCCACCGGGGAGCTGTTTTTT
d_gene: TRBD2; v_gene: TRBV5-1; j_gene: TRBJ2-5; abundance: once; CDR3aa: CASSVDSGGRQETQYF; CDR3nt: TGCGCCAGCAGCGTCGATAGCGGGGGGCGCCAAGAGACCCAGTACTTC
d_gene: .; v_gene: TRBV7-3; j_gene: TRBJ2-3; abundance: .; CDR3aa: CASSLISGDTQYF; CDR3nt: TGTGCCAGCAGCTTAATTTCAGGGGATACGCAGTATTTT
d_gene: TRBD2; v_gene: TRBV6-4; j_gene: TRBJ2-2; abundance: .; CDR3aa: CASSDLGPGGTGELFF; CDR3nt: TGTGCCAGCAGTGACTTAGGCCCCGGGGGGACCGGGGAGCTGTTTTTT
d_gene: TRBD1; v_gene: TRBV23-1; j_gene: TRBJ1-5; abundance: .; CDR3aa: CASSQRQRQGAGQPQHF; CDR3nt: TGCGCCAGCAGTCAGCGCCAACGACAGGGGGCTGGGCAGCCCCAGCATTTT